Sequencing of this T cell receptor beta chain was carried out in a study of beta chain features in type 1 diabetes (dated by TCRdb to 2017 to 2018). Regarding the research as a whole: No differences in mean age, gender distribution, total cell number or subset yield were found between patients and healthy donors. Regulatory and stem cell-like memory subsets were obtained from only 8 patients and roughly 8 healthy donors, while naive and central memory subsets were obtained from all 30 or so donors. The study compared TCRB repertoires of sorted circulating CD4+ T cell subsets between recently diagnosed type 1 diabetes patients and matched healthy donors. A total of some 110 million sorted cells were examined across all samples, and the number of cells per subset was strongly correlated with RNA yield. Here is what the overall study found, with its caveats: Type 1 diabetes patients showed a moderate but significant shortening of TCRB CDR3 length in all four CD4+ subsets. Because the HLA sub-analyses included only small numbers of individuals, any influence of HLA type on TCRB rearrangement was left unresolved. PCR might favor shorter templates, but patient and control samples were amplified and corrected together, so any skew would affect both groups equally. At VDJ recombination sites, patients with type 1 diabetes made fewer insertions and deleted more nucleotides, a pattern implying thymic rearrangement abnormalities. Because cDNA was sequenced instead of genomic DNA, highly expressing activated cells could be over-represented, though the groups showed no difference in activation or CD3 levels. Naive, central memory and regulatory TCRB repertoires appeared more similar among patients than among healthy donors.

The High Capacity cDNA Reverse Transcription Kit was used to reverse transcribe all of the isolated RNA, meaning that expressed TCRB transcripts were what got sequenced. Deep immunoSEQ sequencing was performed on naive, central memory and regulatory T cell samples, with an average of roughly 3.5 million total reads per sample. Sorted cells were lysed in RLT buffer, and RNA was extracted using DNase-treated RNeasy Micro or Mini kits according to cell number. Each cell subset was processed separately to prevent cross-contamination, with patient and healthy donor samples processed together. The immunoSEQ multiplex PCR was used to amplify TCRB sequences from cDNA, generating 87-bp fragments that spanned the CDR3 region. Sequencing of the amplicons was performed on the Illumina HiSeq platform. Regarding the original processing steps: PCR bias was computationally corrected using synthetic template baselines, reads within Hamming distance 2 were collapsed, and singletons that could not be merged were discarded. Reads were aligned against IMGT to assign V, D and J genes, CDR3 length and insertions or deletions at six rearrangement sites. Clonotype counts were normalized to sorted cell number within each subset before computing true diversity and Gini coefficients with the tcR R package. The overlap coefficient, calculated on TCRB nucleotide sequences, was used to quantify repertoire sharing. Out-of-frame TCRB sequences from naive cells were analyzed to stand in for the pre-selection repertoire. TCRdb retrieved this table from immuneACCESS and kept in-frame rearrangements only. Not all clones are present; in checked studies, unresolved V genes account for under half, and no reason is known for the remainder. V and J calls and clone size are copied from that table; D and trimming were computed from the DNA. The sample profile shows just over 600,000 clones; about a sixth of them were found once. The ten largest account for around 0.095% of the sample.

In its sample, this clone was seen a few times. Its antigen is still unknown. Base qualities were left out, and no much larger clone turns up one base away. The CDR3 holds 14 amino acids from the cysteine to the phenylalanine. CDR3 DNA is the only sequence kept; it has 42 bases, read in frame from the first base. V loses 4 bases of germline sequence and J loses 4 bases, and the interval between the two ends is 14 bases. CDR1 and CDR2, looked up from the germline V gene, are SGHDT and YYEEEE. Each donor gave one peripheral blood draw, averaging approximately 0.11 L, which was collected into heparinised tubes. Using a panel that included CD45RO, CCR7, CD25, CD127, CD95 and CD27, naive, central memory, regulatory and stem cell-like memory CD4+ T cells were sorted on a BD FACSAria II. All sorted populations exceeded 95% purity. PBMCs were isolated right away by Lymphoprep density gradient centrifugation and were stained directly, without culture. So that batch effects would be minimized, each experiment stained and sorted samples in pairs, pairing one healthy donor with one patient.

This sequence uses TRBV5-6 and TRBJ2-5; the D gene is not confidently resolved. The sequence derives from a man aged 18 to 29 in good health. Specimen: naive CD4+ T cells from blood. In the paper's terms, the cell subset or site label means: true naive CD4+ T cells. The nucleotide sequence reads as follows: TGTGCCAGCAGCCGGAGCAGGACCTCAGAGACCCAGTACTTC. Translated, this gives CASSRSRTSETQYF.